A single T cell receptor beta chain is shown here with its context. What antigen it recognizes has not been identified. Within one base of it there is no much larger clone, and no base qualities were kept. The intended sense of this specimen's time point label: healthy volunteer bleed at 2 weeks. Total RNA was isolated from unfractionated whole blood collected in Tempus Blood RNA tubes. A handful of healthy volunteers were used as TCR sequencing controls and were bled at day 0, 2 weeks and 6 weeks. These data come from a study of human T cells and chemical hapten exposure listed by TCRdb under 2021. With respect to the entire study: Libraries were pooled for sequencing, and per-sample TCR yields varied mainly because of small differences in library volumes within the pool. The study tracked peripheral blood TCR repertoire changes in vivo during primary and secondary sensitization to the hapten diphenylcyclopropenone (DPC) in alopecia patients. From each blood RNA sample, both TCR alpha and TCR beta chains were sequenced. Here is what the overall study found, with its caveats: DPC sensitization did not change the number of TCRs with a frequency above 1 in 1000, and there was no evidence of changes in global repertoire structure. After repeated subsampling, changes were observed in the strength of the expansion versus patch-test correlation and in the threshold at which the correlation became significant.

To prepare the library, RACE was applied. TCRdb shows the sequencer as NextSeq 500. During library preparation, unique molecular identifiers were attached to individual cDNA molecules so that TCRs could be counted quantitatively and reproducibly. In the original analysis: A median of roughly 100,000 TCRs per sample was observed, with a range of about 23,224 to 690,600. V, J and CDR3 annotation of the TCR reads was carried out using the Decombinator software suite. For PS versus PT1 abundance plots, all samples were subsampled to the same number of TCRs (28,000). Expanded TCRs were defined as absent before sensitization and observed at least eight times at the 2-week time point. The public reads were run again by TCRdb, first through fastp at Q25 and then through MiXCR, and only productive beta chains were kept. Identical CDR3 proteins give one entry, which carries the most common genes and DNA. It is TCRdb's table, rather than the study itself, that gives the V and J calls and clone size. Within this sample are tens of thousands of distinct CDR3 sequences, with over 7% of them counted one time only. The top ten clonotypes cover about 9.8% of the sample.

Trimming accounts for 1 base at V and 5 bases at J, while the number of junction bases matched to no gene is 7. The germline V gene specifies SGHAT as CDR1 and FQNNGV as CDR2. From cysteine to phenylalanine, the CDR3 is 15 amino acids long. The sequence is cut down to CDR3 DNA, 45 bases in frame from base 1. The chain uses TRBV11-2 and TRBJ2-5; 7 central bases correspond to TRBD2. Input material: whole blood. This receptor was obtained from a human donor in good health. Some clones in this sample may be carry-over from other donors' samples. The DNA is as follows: TGTGCCAGCAGCTTAGTGGTGCGGGGGTGGGAGACCCAGTACTTC. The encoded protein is CASSLVVRGWETQYF.